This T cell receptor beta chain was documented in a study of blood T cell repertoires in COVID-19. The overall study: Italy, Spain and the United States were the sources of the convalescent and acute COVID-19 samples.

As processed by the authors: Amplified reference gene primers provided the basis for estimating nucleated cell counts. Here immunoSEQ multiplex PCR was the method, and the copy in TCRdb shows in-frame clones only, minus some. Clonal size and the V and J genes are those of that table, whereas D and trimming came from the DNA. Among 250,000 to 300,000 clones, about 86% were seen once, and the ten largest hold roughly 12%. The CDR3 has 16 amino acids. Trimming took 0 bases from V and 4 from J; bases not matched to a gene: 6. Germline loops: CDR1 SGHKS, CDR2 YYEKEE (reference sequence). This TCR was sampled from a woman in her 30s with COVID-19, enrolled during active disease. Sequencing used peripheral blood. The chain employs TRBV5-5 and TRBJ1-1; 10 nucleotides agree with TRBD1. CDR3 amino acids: CASSLEGQGLGTEAFF. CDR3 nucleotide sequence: TGTGCCAGCAGCTTGGAGGGACAGGGGCTAGGCACTGAAGCTTTCTTT.